Sequencing of this T cell receptor beta chain was carried out in a study of shared clonotypes between healthy human individuals. Whole-study findings and limits: Expectations were that clonotype sharing among donors would be affected by sequencing depth.

Notes on this clone: Its specificity is unknown.

TCRdb's copy holds only in-frame clones and misses some; the assay was immunoSEQ multiplex PCR. The sample shows 2 million to 2.5 million clones, approximately 96% of them seen only once. The germline gives CDR1 MDHEN, CDR2 SYDVKM. V shed 3 bases and J shed 0 bases, with 18 bases lying between them. The CDR3 loop spans 18 amino acids. The sequenced sample was naive CD4+ T cells sorted from blood. Subset noted: CD45RA+ positively selected. This chain links TRBV28 with TRBJ1-5; the D is unclear. The source is a man aged 18 to 29 in good health. The CDR3 nucleotides read TGTGCCAGCAGTTTCCCATGGCAGGACCACAATAGCAATCAGCCCCAGCATTTT. It is translated as CASSFPWQDHNSNQPQHF.